The sequence of this T cell receptor beta chain was determined in a study of blood T cell repertoires in COVID-19. On the study more broadly: COVID-19 samples collected from the United States, Italy and Spain covered acute and convalescent phases. Sample material is recorded as cDNA or gDNA derived from T cells, B-cell-depleted T cells, or PBMCs.

Authors' methods: It was from reference gene primer amplification that nucleated cell counts were estimated. The protocol was immunoSEQ multiplex PCR, while the TCRdb copy is restricted to in-frame clones and leaves out a portion. V and J calls plus clone size are reproduced from that table; the DNA served to infer D and trimming. The sample includes some 83,000 clones, around 80% of them seen just once. Specimen: peripheral blood. This sequence originates from a human donor in a cohort sampled during active COVID-19.

CDR3 region: CASSLGQGWNTEAFF. DNA for the CDR3: TGTGCCAGCAGCTTGGGGCAGGGGTGGAACACTGAAGCTTTCTTT. The chain combines TRBV5-6 with TRBJ1-1, with D possibly being TRBD1 (6 bases). This CDR3 is 15 amino acids long. V dropped 0 bases and J dropped 1 base, with 10 bases sitting between them. Germline CDR1 reads SGHDT; CDR2 reads YYEEEE.